The 4 T cell receptor beta chains below all came from one sample that was sequenced in a study of OX40 agonist ivuxolimab in advanced cancers. TCRdb's table, derived via immunoSEQ multiplex PCR, lists solely in-frame clones and lacks some. Here the sample spans 100,000 or so clones, about 96% being singletons. Sample: CD4+ or CD8+ T cells sorted from blood, taken in a trial of the OX40 agonist ivuxolimab. These receptors originate from an adult with an advanced solid tumor such as melanoma, head and neck, liver or kidney cancer.

This chain links TRBV28 with TRBJ2-1; D may be TRBD2 (5 bases). Trimming removed 3 bases at V and 8 bases at J, with 14 bases between. Germline-derived CDR1 and CDR2 are MDHEN and SYDVKM. The CDR3 totals 14 residues. The DNA of the CDR3 is TGTGCCAGCAGTTTCTCCGGTTACGGGGATGAGCAGTTCTTC. This translates into CASSFSGYGDEQFF.

The rearrangement joins TRBV15 to TRBJ2-2; 10 bases fit TRBD1. The ends lost 3 bases at V and 6 bases at J; junction bases unmatched: 4. This CDR3 spans 15 amino acids. From germline, CDR1 is LNHNV and CDR2 YYDKDF (reference sequence). The CDR3 spells CATSRTGGFAGELFF. The CDR3 DNA reads as TGTGCCACCAGCAGGACAGGGGGCTTCGCCGGGGAGCTGTTTTTT.

The CDR3 region is CASTGTGSDTQYF. The CDR3 nucleotides read TGTGCCAGCACCGGCACAGGGTCAGATACGCAGTATTTT. V usage is TRBV28 and J usage is TRBJ2-3, with D possibly matching TRBD1 (6 bases). Trimming pared 7 bases from V and 4 bases from J, leaving 12 bases between. Germline V CDR1 and CDR2: MDHEN, SYDVKM. The CDR3 is 13 amino acids. Filled out from reference TRBV28 and TRBJ2-3, the complete variable domain reads DVKVTQSSRYLVKRTGEKVFLECVQDMDHENMFWYRQDPGLGLRLIYFSYDVKMKEKGDIPEGYSVSREKKERFSLILESASTNQTSMYLCASTGTGSDTQYFGPGTRLTVL.

The chain joins TRBV7-9 to TRBJ2-1, with D maybe TRBD2 (6 bases). The CDR3 contains 16 residues. Germline V gene data show CDR1 as SEHNR and CDR2 as FQNEAQ (reference sequence). Trimming left V 1 base short and J 0 bases short, with 10 bases between. The CDR3 reads CASSLVAVSSYNEQFF. The CDR3, as DNA: TGTGCCAGCAGCTTAGTAGCGGTGAGCTCCTACAATGAGCAGTTCTTC.